This T cell receptor beta chain was sequenced for a study of blood T cell repertoires in COVID-19. CDR3 length: 11 amino acids. V lost 5 bases and J lost 8, with 9 bases in between. The germline V gene encodes CDR1 SEHNR and CDR2 FQNEAQ (reference sequence). Methods used by the authors: By means of reference gene primer amplification, nucleated cell counts were estimated. Some clones are missing from TCRdb's copy, which holds only in-frame ones; the method was immunoSEQ multiplex PCR. V and J calls and clone size are those listed in that table; D and trimming were worked out from the DNA. This sample has 150,000 to 200,000 clones, with 87% found just once.

The chain recombines TRBV7-9 with TRBJ1-2; D may be TRBD1 (6 bases). The TCR was taken from a man in his sixties with active or convalescent COVID-19. The specimen sequenced was peripheral blood. CDR3 sequence (DNA): TGTGCCAGCAGCGTAGACAGGGGCTACACCTTC. Its translation: CASSVDRGYTF.